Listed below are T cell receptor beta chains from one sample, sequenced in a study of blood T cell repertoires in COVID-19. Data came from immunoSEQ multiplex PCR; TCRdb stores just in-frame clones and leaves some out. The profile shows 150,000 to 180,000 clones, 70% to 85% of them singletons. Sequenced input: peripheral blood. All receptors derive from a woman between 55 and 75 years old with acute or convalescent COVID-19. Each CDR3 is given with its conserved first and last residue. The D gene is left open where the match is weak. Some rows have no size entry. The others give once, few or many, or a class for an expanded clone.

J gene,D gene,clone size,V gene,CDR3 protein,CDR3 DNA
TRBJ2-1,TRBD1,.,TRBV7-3,CASSQGQVSNEQFF,TGTGCCAGCAGCCAAGGACAGGTTTCGAATGAGCAGTTCTTC
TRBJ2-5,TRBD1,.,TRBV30,CAWSVGTAQETQYF,TGTGCCTGGAGTGTAGGGACAGCACAAGAGACCCAGTACTTC
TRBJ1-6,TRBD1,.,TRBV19,CASGDRTYNSPLHF,TGTGCCAGTGGGGACAGGACCTATAATTCACCCCTCCACTTT
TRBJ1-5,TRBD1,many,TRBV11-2,CASSSDRGKGNQPQHF,TGTGCCAGCAGCTCGGACAGGGGGAAGGGCAATCAGCCCCAGCATTTT
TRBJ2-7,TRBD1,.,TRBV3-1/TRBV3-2,CASSQDAGQGRGEQYF,TGTGCCAGCAGCCAAGACGCGGGACAGGGGCGAGGCGAGCAGTACTTC
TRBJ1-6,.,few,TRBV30,CAWSVRSGLPLHF,TGTGCCTGGAGTGTACGGTCAGGGCTCCCCCTCCACTTT
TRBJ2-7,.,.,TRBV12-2,CASRIHQAPEQYF,TGTGCAAGTCGGATCCATCAGGCCCCCGAGCAGTACTTC
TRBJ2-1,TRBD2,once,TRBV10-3,CAISDPSGDEYNEQFF,TGTGCCATCAGTGACCCTAGCGGGGACGAATACAATGAGCAGTTCTTC
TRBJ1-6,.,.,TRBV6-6,CASVGAINSPLHF,TGTGCCAGCGTAGGGGCTATTAATTCACCCCTCCACTTT
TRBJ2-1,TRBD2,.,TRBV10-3,CAISEGGGAGGPNEQFF,TGTGCCATCAGTGAGGGAGGAGGAGCGGGGGGGCCCAATGAGCAGTTCTTC
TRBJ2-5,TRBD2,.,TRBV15,CATRTGPTSGGETQYF,TGTGCCACCAGAACAGGCCCGACTAGCGGGGGAGAGACCCAGTACTTC
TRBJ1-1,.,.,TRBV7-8,CASSSRVMNTEAFF,TGTGCCAGCAGCAGCAGGGTCATGAACACTGAAGCTTTCTTT
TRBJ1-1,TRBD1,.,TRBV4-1,CASSRIMTGGHTEAFF,TGCGCCAGCAGCCGAATCATGACAGGGGGGCACACTGAAGCTTTCTTT
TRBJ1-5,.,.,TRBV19,CASSSAGGNQPQHF,TGTGCCAGTAGTTCGGCCGGAGGAAATCAGCCCCAGCATTTT
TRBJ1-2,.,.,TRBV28,CASSYPAGTYNYGYTF,TGTGCCAGCAGTTATCCTGCGGGAACGTACAACTATGGCTACACCTTC